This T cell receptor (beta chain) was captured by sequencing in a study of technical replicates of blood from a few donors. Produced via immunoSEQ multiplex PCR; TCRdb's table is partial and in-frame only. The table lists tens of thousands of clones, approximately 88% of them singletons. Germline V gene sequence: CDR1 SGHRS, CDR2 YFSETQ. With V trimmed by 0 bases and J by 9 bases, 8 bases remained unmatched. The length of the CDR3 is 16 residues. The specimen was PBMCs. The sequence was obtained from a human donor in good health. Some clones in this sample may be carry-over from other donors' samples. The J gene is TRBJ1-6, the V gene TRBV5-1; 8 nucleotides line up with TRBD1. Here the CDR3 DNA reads TGCGCCAGCAGCTTGGGTCCCAGGGGGCTATCTTCACCCCTCCACTTT. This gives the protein CASSLGPRGLSSPLHF.